This entry features one TCR beta chain sequence. Profiling relied on immunoSEQ multiplex PCR, and the TCRdb table lists in-frame clones only, not all of them. Among approximately 66,000 clones listed, approximately 86% were seen once. This record comes from a study of blood T cell repertoires in COVID-19. Study-wide background: Researchers got acute and convalescent COVID-19 samples from the United States, Italy and Spain. T cells, B-cell-depleted T cells, or PBMCs supplied cDNA or gDNA.

The CDR3 extends over 14 amino acids. V lost 8 bases and J lost 3; bases outside the gene matches: 3. The germline CDR1 and CDR2 sequences are KGHDR and SFDVKD. The rearrangement joins TRBV24-1 to TRBJ2-2, with 9 bases lining up with TRBD1. This TCR came from a man in his fifties or sixties with active COVID-19. The sample was peripheral blood. The chain's CDR3 is CATTGQGDTGELFF. The CDR3 DNA reads TGTGCCACCACGGGACAGGGCGACACCGGGGAGCTGTTTTTT.